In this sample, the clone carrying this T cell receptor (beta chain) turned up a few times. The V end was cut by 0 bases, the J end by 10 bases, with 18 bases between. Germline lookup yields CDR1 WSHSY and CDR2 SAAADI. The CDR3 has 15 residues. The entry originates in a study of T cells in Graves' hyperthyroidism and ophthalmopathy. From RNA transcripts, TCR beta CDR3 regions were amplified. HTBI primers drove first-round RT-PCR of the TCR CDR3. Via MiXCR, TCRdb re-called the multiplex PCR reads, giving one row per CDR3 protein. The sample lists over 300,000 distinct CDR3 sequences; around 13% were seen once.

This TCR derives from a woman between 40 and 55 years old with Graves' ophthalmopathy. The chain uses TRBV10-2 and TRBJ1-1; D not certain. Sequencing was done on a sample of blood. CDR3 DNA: TGCGCCAGCAGTGAGTCGGGAAGGGTGGGATACGGAGCTTTCTTT. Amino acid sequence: CASSESGRVGYGAFF.